The 16 T cell receptor beta chains listed next were all sequenced from one sample in a study of untreated major depressive disorder (dated by TCRdb to the late 2010s). The paper as a whole reports these results and caveats: Sequencing confirmed higher TRBV05-01 (Vbeta 5.1) usage among CD4+ T cells of depressed patients than controls, with p = 0.040 in a one-tailed test.

Antigens of these TCRs are unknown. Library preparation used the immunoSEQ multiplex PCR assay. Not all clones reach the TCRdb copy of this immuneACCESS table, which keeps in-frame sequences only. Checked studies attribute under half of the gap to unresolved V genes and leave the rest unexplained. This sample lists approximately 24,000 clones; around 93% were detected once. Clones ranked in the top ten supply over 0.6% of the sample. Source material: CD4+ T cells from PBMCs. These receptors were collected from a woman aged 25 to 39 with major depressive disorder.

V usage is TRBV6-1 and J usage is TRBJ2-2; no definite D call. CDR1 is MNHNS and CDR2 is SASEGT in the germline V gene. V lost 5 bases and J lost 5, with 3 bases in between. This CDR3 comprises 11 residues. CDR3 region: CASSRTGELFF. The DNA for the CDR3 is TGTGCCAGCAGTAGGACCGGGGAGCTGTTTTTT.

This chain uses TRBV6-6 with TRBJ2-7, with D perhaps TRBD2 (7 bases). Germline V gene lookup returns CDR1 MNHNY and CDR2 SVGAGI (reference sequence). V was pared by 4 bases and J by 1 base, with 17 bases between. This CDR3 is built from 16 residues. The CDR3 loop is CASSSGGGTKSYEQYF. The CDR3 DNA reads as TGTGCCAGCAGTTCTGGGGGGGGCACTAAGTCCTACGAGCAGTACTTC.

The sample holds a few counts of this clone. This rearrangement joins TRBV18 to TRBJ1-4; D uncertain. CDR3 length equals 12 residues. Germline CDR1 reads KGHSH; CDR2 reads LQKENI. The germline V and J ends were trimmed by 2 bases and 2 bases, with 0 bases remaining between them. CDR3 sequence (DNA): TGTGCCAGCTCACCAACTAATGAAAAACTGTTTTTT. Translating it yields CASSPTNEKLFF.

V is TRBV7-3 and J is TRBJ2-7; no firm D call. Trimming took 4 bases from V and 0 from J, leaving 10 bases between them. This CDR3 spans 14 amino acids. CDR1 and CDR2 from the germline V gene are SGHTA and FQGTGA. CDR3 in amino acids: CASSSPEVSYEQYF. In DNA form, the CDR3 reads TGTGCCAGCAGCTCCCCCGAGGTCTCCTACGAGCAGTACTTC.

J is TRBJ2-1 and V is TRBV23-1; D is undetermined. TRBV23-1 is an ORF, and what it does is uncertain. The CDR3 consists of 15 residues. V lost 6 bases and J lost 0, with 12 bases in between. CDR3 protein: CASSRRASSYNEQFF. The CDR3 nucleotides read TGCGCCAGCAGCCGAAGGGCAAGCTCCTACAATGAGCAGTTCTTC.

This chain connects TRBV6-6 to TRBJ2-1; 14 nucleotides line up with TRBD2. Germline V lookup: CDR1 MNHNY, CDR2 SVGAGI (reference sequence). This CDR3 contains 16 residues. V was clipped by 5 bases and J by 4 bases; unmatched bases: 4. In DNA form, the CDR3 reads TGTGCCAGCAGTACGGGACTAGCGGGAGTATACAATGAGCAGTTCTTC. Its protein is CASSTGLAGVYNEQFF.

The chain employs TRBV5-1 and TRBJ1-2, with 8 bases aligning to TRBD1. With V trimmed by 5 bases and J by 7 bases, 7 bases remained unmatched. The CDR3 consists of 13 residues. Germline V gene sequence: CDR1 SGHRS, CDR2 YFSETQ. CDR3 sequence reads: CASRPDRGSGYTF. The CDR3 nucleotides are TGCGCCAGCAGACCCGACAGGGGTTCTGGCTACACCTTC.

J is TRBJ2-5 and V is TRBV2; D is undetermined. The CDR3 sequence is 15 residues long. The V and J ends lost 0 bases and 4 bases respectively, with 12 bases between them. CDR1 is SNHLY and CDR2 is FYNNEI in the germline V gene. The chain's CDR3 is CASSEAVRWVETQYF. In DNA form, the CDR3 reads TGTGCCAGCAGTGAAGCCGTCCGGTGGGTAGAGACCCAGTACTTC.

V gene TRBV28 combines with J gene TRBJ2-7; 7 bases are a match to TRBD2. With 5 bases clipped from V and 3 bases from J, the junction kept 19 bases outside the gene matches. The CDR3 consists of 18 residues. Germline lookup yields CDR1 MDHEN and CDR2 SYDVKM. For the CDR3, the DNA is TGTGCCAGCAGTCCGCACACCCCTCCTAGCGGAAACATCTACGAGCAGTACTTC. Its protein is CASSPHTPPSGNIYEQYF.

The J gene is TRBJ1-1, the V gene TRBV5-6, with D tentatively TRBD1 (5 bases). The germline V and J ends were trimmed by 2 bases and 5 bases, with 13 bases remaining between them. The germline V gene has CDR1 SGHDT and CDR2 YYEEEE. The CDR3 is 14 residues long. The CDR3 sequence is CASSFTDTVTEAFF. DNA for the CDR3: TGTGCCAGCAGCTTCACGGACACAGTAACTGAAGCTTTCTTT.

As DNA, the CDR3 is TGTGCCAGCAGGCTTAGGACTACAGATACGCAGTATTTT. This encodes CASRLRTTDTQYF. This chain uses TRBV27 with TRBJ2-3, with D perhaps TRBD2 (5 bases). The CDR3 is 13 residues long. Deletions cut 6 bases from V and 3 bases from J, with 10 bases between. In germline, CDR1 is MNHEY, CDR2 SMNVEV (reference sequence).

This clone was detected only once. This rearrangement joins TRBV5-4 to TRBJ1-1; no clear D. Per the germline V gene, CDR1 is SGHNT and CDR2 is YYREEE (reference sequence). V dropped 3 bases and J dropped 1 base, with 4 bases sitting between them. The CDR3 is 12 amino acids. Here the CDR3 DNA reads TGTGCCAGCAGCTGGGGGAACACTGAAGCTTTCTTT. Its translation: CASSWGNTEAFF.

The J gene is TRBJ1-1, the V gene TRBV29-1; maybe TRBD1 (5 bases). Germline assignment: CDR1 SQVTM and CDR2 ANQGSEA. The CDR3 length is 13 residues. Trimming pared 3 bases from V and 4 bases from J, leaving 12 bases between. The CDR3 DNA reads as TGCAGCGTTGACTCCTGGGGGGGCACTGAAGCTTTCTTT. Translation gives CSVDSWGGTEAFF.

The chain combines TRBV29-1 with TRBJ2-7; no definite D call. CDR3 length equals 11 residues. Trimming shortened V by 4 bases and J by 2 bases, and 6 bases separated the two germline ends. Per germline, CDR1 SQVTM and CDR2 ANQGSEA. CDR3 DNA sequence: TGCAGCGTTGTGATAACCTACGAGCAGTACTTC. Protein sequence: CSVVITYEQYF.

This sequence joins TRBV5-8 and TRBJ1-5; D is uncertain. V shed 4 bases and J shed 1 base, with 12 bases lying between them. The germline V gene encodes CDR1 SGHTS and CDR2 YDEGEE. The CDR3 loop spans 15 amino acids. For the CDR3, the DNA is TGTGCCAGCAGCGGTATGGTTGGGAGCAATCAGCCCCAGCATTTT. It encodes CASSGMVGSNQPQHF.

The J gene is TRBJ2-3, the V gene TRBV10-3; no reliable D call. The CDR3 length is 14 residues. Per germline, CDR1 ENHRY and CDR2 SYGVKD. Trimming pared 3 bases from V and 4 bases from J, leaving 11 bases between. CDR3 residues: CAISEVGAPDTQYF. The CDR3 DNA is TGTGCCATCAGTGAAGTAGGAGCCCCAGATACGCAGTATTTT.